Sequencing of this TCR beta chain was carried out in a study of blood T cell repertoires in COVID-19. Study-level background: Nucleic acid was either cDNA or gDNA, and it came from T cells, B-cell-depleted T cells, or PBMCs.

Germline-derived CDR1 and CDR2 are SQVTM and ANQGSEA. With 6 bases clipped from V and 4 bases from J, the junction kept 3 bases outside the gene matches. This CDR3 has 14 amino acids. Original handling: By means of reference gene primer amplification, nucleated cell counts were estimated. Only in-frame clones appear in the TCRdb table, and some are missing; sequencing was by immunoSEQ multiplex PCR. The V and J calls and clone size are taken from that table; D and trimming were inferred from the DNA. The profile shows 46,000 or so clones, roughly 90% of them singletons. The chain uses TRBV29-1 and TRBJ2-7; 16 bases line up with TRBD2. The specimen was peripheral blood. This receptor was obtained from a man between 65 and 85 years old with active COVID-19. CDR3 nucleotide sequence: TGCAGCGTCGGGACTAGCGGGAGGGAATACGAGCAGTACTTC. It is translated as CSVGTSGREYEQYF.